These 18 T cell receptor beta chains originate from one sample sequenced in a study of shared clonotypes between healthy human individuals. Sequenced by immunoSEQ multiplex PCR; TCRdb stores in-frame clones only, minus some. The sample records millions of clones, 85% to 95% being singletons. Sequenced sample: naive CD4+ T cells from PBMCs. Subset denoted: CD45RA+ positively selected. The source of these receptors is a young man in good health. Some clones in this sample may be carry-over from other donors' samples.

As DNA, the CDR3 is TGTGCCAGCAGTGAAGAGGCCAGGGGAGTCAAGCATTTT. It yields the protein CASSEEARGVKHF. V is TRBV2 and J is TRBJ1-5; a possible D gene is TRBD1 (6 bases). The CDR3 spans 13 residues. V was clipped by 1 base and J by 14 bases, with 15 bases between them. The V gene's germline CDR1 is SNHLY and CDR2 FYNNEI.

The CDR3 here is CASSYGLGEQYF. DNA of the CDR3: TGTGCCAGCAGTTACGGGTTGGGGGAGCAGTACTTC. This sequence joins TRBV27 and TRBJ2-7, with D unclear. V was shortened by 4 bases and J by 7 bases, with 11 bases between the two germline ends. Germline CDR1 and CDR2: MNHEY and SMNVEV (reference sequence). The CDR3 runs to 12 residues.

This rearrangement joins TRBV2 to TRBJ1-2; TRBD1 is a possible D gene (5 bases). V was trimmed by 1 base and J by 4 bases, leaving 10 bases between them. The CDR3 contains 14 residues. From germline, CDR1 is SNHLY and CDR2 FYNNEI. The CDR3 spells CASSEEAGTYGYTF. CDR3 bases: TGTGCCAGCAGTGAAGAAGCTGGGACCTATGGCTACACCTTC.

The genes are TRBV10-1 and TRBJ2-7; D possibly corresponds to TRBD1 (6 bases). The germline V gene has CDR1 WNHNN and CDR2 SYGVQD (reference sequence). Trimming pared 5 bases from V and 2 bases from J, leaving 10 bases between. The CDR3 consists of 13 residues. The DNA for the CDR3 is TGCGCCAGCAGTCCGGGACACACCTACGAGCAGTACTTC. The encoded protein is CASSPGHTYEQYF.

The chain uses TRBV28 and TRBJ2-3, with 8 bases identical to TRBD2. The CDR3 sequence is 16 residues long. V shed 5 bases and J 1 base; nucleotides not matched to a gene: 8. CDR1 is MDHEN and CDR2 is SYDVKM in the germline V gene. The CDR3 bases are TGTGCCAGCAGTACACCCGGGGGGGCCGGCACAGATACGCAGTATTTT. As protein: CASSTPGGAGTDTQYF.

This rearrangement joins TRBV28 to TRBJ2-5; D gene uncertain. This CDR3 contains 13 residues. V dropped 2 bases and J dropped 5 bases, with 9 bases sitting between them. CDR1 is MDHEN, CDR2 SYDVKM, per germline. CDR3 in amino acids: CASSLQAVETQYF. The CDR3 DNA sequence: TGTGCCAGCAGTTTACAGGCAGTGGAGACCCAGTACTTC.

In DNA, the CDR3 is TGCGCCAGCAGTGAGGGTAGCGGGTACGGCACAGATACGCAGTATTTT. Protein sequence: CASSEGSGYGTDTQYF. The genes are TRBV5-1 and TRBJ2-3, with 7 bases aligning to TRBD2. Germline CDR1 SGHRS, CDR2 YFSETQ. With V trimmed by 5 bases and J by 1 base, 10 bases remained unmatched. This CDR3 is 16 amino acids long.

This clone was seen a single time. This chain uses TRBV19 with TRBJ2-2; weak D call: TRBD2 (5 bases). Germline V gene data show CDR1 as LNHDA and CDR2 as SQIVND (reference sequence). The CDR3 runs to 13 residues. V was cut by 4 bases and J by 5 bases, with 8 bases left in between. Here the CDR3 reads CASSTGKTGELFF. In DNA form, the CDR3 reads TGTGCCAGTAGTACGGGGAAAACCGGGGAGCTGTTTTTT.

Here the CDR3 reads CASSLYGTGEETQYF. As DNA, the CDR3 is TGCGCCAGCAGCTTATACGGGACAGGGGAAGAGACCCAGTACTTC. This chain uses TRBV5-1 with TRBJ2-5, with TRBD1 matching over 10 bases. J was trimmed by 3 bases and V by 2 bases; bases with no gene match: 4. This CDR3 comprises 15 residues. Germline CDR1 reads SGHRS; CDR2 reads YFSETQ.

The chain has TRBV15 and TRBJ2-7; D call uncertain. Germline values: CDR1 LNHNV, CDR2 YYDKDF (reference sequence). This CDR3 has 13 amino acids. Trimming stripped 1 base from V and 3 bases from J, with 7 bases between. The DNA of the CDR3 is TGTGCCACCAGCAGAGTGGATAGCTACGAGCAGTACTTC. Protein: CATSRVDSYEQYF.

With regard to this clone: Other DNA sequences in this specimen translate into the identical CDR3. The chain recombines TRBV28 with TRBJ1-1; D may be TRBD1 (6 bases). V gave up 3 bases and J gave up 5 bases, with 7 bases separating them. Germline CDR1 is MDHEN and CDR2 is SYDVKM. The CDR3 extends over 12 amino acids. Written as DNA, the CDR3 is TGTGCCAGCAGTTTGACAGGTACTGAAGCTTTCTTT. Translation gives CASSLTGTEAFF.

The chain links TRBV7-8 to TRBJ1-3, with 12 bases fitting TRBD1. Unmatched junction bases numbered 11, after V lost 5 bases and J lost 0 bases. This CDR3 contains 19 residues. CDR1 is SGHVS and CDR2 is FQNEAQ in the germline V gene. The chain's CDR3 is CASSGMGTGGYFSGNTIYF. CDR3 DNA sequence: TGTGCCAGCAGCGGGATGGGGACAGGGGGCTATTTCTCTGGAAACACCATATATTTT.

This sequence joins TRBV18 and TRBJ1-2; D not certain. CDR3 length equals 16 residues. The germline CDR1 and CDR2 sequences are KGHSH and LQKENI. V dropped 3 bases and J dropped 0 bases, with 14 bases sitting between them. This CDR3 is CASSPPAVLPNYGYTF. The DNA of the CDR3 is TGTGCCAGCTCACCCCCCGCGGTCCTTCCTAACTATGGCTACACCTTC. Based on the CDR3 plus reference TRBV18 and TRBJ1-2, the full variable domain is NAGVMQNPRHLVRRRGQEARLRCSPMKGHSHVYWYRQLPEEGLKFMVYLQKENIIDESGMPKERFSAEFPKEGPSILRIQQVVRGDSAAYFCASSPPAVLPNYGYTFGSGTRLTVV.

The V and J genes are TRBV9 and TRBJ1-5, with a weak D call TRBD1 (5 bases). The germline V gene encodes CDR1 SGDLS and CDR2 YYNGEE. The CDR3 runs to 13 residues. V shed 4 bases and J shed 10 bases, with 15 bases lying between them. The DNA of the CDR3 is TGTGCCAGCAGCCCGGACTCGAGGGGTCCCCAGCATTTT. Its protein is CASSPDSRGPQHF.

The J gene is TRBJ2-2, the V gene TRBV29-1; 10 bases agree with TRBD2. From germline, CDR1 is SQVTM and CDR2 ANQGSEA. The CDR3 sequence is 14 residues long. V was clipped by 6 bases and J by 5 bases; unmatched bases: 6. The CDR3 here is CSVLTSGKTGELFF. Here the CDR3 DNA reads TGCAGCGTGCTAACTAGCGGGAAGACCGGGGAGCTGTTTTTT.

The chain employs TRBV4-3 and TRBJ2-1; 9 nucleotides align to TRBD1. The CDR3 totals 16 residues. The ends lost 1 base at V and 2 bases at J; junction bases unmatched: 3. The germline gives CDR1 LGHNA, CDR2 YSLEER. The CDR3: CASSQGGQGPYNEQFF. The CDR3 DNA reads TGCGCCAGCAGCCAAGGGGGACAGGGACCCTACAATGAGCAGTTCTTC.

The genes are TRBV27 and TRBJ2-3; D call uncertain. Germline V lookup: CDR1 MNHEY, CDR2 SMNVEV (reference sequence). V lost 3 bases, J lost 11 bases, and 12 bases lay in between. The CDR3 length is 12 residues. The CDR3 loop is CASSFGSTRQYF. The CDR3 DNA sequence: TGTGCCAGCAGTTTCGGATCCACCAGGCAGTATTTT.

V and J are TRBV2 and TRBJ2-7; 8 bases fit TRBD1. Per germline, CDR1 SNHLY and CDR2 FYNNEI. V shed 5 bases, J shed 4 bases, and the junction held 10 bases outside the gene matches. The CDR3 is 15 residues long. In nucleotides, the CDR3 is TGTGCCAGCAGTCCGAGGGCAGGGGGCGCGTACGAGCAGTACTTC. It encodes CASSPRAGGAYEQYF. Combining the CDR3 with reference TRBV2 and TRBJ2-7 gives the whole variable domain EPEVTQTPSHQVTQMGQEVILRCVPISNHLYFYWYRQILGQKVEFLVSFYNNEISEKSEIFDDQFSVERPDGSNFTLKIRSTKLEDSAMYFCASSPRAGGAYEQYFGPGTRLTVT.